These 25 T cell receptor beta chains came from one sample sequenced in a study of T-cell memory formation after mild COVID-19 (dated by TCRdb to the early 2020s). Library preparation used 5' RACE. Instrument on record: Illumina NovaSeq 6000. TCRdb redid the processing of the public reads, applying fastp at Q25 and MiXCR, and retained in-frame beta chains. Identical CDR3 proteins give one entry, which carries the most common genes and DNA. Recorded for this sample are 270,000 or so distinct CDR3 sequences; 18% of them occurred a single time. The ten largest make up roughly 24% of the sample. Sequenced sample: PBMCs or a T cell subset sorted from them (not recorded which). These receptors were obtained from a man aged 18 to 30 who had mild COVID-19 (a few samples of this study predate the infection). The sample titles of this study are shuffled in the database, so cell type and time point are left out; the donor was told from shared clones.

The chain carries TRBV19 and TRBJ2-4; 8 bases align to TRBD2. Germline assignment: CDR1 LNHDA and CDR2 SQIVND (reference sequence). The CDR3 consists of 12 residues. V shed 8 bases, J shed 6 bases, and the junction held 3 bases outside the gene matches. The DNA for the CDR3 is TGTGCCAGTTCCCGGGGGGGAAACATTCAGTACTTC. Protein sequence: CASSRGGNIQYF.

This clonotype has a handful of counts. V is TRBV5-1 and J is TRBJ1-2; D gene ambiguous. The ends were cut back, 4 bases at V and 5 bases at J, with 15 bases in the middle. The CDR3 has 14 amino acids. CDR1 is SGHRS, CDR2 YFSETQ, per germline. CDR3 region: CASSTRTALYGYTF. The CDR3 nucleotides read TGCGCCAGCAGCACGAGGACGGCTCTATATGGCTACACCTTC.

The V and J genes are TRBV2 and TRBJ1-5; TRBD1 might be the D (5 bases). In germline, CDR1 is SNHLY, CDR2 FYNNEI. The CDR3 is 14 residues long. V shed 7 bases and J shed 5 bases, with 15 bases lying between them. The CDR3 DNA is TGTGCCAGCAATATCAGGGAGCCCTATCAGCCCCAGCATTTT. This codes for CASNIREPYQPQHF.

This clonotype was seen a few times. This sequence joins TRBV7-9 and TRBJ2-3; 8 bases are shared with TRBD2. This CDR3 has 12 amino acids. V shed 3 bases and J 9 bases; nucleotides not matched to a gene: 2. Germline CDR1 SEHNR, CDR2 FQNEAQ (reference sequence). The CDR3 sequence is CASSFPSGTQYF. The CDR3, as DNA: TGTGCCAGCAGCTTTCCTAGCGGGACGCAGTATTTT.

A few counts support this clonotype. The CDR3 DNA reads as TGTGCCAGCTTCGGAGGGCCAACAGATACGCAGTATTTT. Protein sequence: CASFGGPTDTQYF. The chain links TRBV5-6 to TRBJ2-3; perhaps TRBD2 as D (6 bases). The CDR3 runs 13 residues. Germline assignment: CDR1 SGHDT and CDR2 YYEEEE. Trimming removed 7 bases from V and 3 bases from J, with 12 bases in between.

In nucleotides, the CDR3 is TGTGCCAGCAGTTTGCGCTACCGGCAGTTCTTC. Encoded protein: CASSLRYRQFF. The V call is TRBV12-3 or TRBV12-4, the J call TRBJ2-1; D call uncertain. This CDR3 is 11 amino acids long. V was pared by 3 bases and J by 12 bases, with 9 bases between.

There are a few counts of this clonotype. The rearrangement uses TRBV5-1 and TRBJ2-5, with 8 bases that match TRBD2. The CDR3 spans 16 residues. The trim removed 4 bases at V and 1 base at J, leaving 9 bases unmatched. Germline V gives CDR1 SGHRS, CDR2 YFSETQ. CDR3 loop: CASSQGLAGTQETQYF. In nucleotides, the CDR3 is TGCGCCAGCAGCCAGGGCCTAGCGGGTACCCAAGAGACCCAGTACTTC.

The gene calls are TRBV28 and TRBJ1-2; D remains unclear. V was shortened by 3 bases and J by 4 bases, with 6 bases between the two germline ends. Germline CDR1 MDHEN, CDR2 SYDVKM. The CDR3 extends over 12 amino acids. This chain's CDR3 is CASSLQSYGYTF. The CDR3 DNA follows: TGTGCCAGCAGTTTGCAGAGCTATGGCTACACCTTC.

The chain uses TRBV2 and TRBJ2-3; D ambiguous. The CDR3 consists of 13 residues. Per the germline V gene, CDR1 is SNHLY and CDR2 is FYNNEI. Trimming left V 7 bases short and J 4 bases short, with 12 bases between. In nucleotides, the CDR3 is TGTGCCAGCACTCGCTCGGTCGCAGATACGCAGTATTTT. It specifies CASTRSVADTQYF.

The rearrangement links TRBV4-2 to TRBJ2-7, with D possibly being TRBD2 (6 bases). CDR1 LGHNA and CDR2 YNFKEQ come from the germline V gene. The V end lost 0 bases, the J end lost 7 bases, and 19 bases lay between the germline ends. This CDR3 spans 16 amino acids. CDR3 nucleotides: TGTGCCAGCAGCCAAGATTGGAGGGGAGAGGGTTGGGAGCAGTACTTC. This encodes CASSQDWRGEGWEQYF.

The V gene is TRBV12-3 or TRBV12-4, the J gene TRBJ2-3, with 9 bases identical to TRBD2. V trimming: 7 bases; J trimming: 6 bases; junction bases outside the gene matches: 17. This CDR3 contains 17 residues. DNA of the CDR3: TGTGCCAGCACCACTCCCCCCGGGCGGGGGGGCATGGATACGCAGTATTTT. Amino acids: CASTTPPGRGGMDTQYF.

The chain links TRBV6-2 or TRBV6-3 to TRBJ2-1; D is ambiguous. The germline V and J ends were trimmed by 7 bases and 6 bases, with 13 bases remaining between them. CDR3 length: 13 amino acids. Germline lookup yields CDR1 MNHEY and CDR2 SVGEGT. The CDR3 loop is CASMRGDSNEQFF. The CDR3 DNA follows: TGTGCCAGCATGCGAGGAGATTCCAATGAGCAGTTCTTC.

This clonotype was counted between two and nine times. The rearrangement joins TRBV15 to TRBJ2-3; TRBD1 might be the D (5 bases). Trimming left V 3 bases short and J 2 bases short, with 12 bases between. CDR1 is LNHNV, CDR2 YYDKDF, per germline (reference sequence). The CDR3 is made up of 15 amino acids. The CDR3, as DNA: TGTGCCACCAGCAGGAGCCCCAGGGTCACAGATACGCAGTATTTT. Protein product: CATSRSPRVTDTQYF. Combining the CDR3 with reference TRBV15 and TRBJ2-3 gives the whole variable domain DAMVIQNPRYQVTQFGKPVTLSCSQTLNHNVMYWYQQKSSQAPKLLFHYYDKDFNNEADTPDNFQSRRPNTSFCFLDIRSPGLGDTAMYLCATSRSPRVTDTQYFGPGTRLTVL.

The CDR3 here is CASSLGVRGGRSSYEQYF. In DNA form, the CDR3 reads TGCGCCAGCAGCTTGGGGGTGAGAGGAGGGCGGAGCTCCTACGAGCAGTACTTC. The chain carries TRBV5-1 and TRBJ2-7; a possible D gene is TRBD2 (6 bases). V lost 0 bases and J lost 0, with 19 bases in between. The CDR3 loop spans 18 amino acids. Germline CDR1 and CDR2: SGHRS and YFSETQ.

CDR3 DNA: TGTGCCAGCAGCTTAGAGGCGGGGGTGTCTGAGCAGTTCTTC. Its translation is CASSLEAGVSEQFF. The chain carries TRBV7-9 and TRBJ2-1; TRBD2 aligns across 7 bases. With 1 base clipped from V and 9 bases from J, the junction kept 6 bases outside the gene matches. The CDR3 consists of 14 residues. Germline values: CDR1 SEHNR, CDR2 FQNEAQ (reference sequence).

The rearrangement links TRBV12-3 or TRBV12-4 to TRBJ1-2; D gene uncertain. The CDR3 loop spans 13 amino acids. V dropped 8 bases and J dropped 3 bases, with 13 bases sitting between them. This CDR3 reads CASSLGWDYGYTF. The CDR3 DNA is TGTGCCAGCTCCTTAGGGTGGGACTATGGCTACACCTTC.

The sample holds a few counts of this clonotype. The V gene is TRBV5-1, the J gene TRBJ2-1; D is possibly TRBD1 (5 bases). This CDR3 has 14 residues. Germline V lookup: CDR1 SGHRS, CDR2 YFSETQ. V lost 7 bases and J 2 bases, leaving 13 bases between the germline ends. The CDR3 sequence is CASSDTGTYNEQFF. The DNA of the CDR3 is TGCGCCAGCTCGGACACGGGCACCTACAATGAGCAGTTCTTC.

This clonotype has only a few counts. The gene calls are TRBV6-5 and TRBJ2-7; D call uncertain. The V gene lost 8 bases and the J gene lost 6 bases, with 11 bases spanning the gap. CDR3 size: 11 residues. Germline values: CDR1 MNHEY, CDR2 SVGAGI. DNA of the CDR3: TGTGCCAGCGGCCTCGGTGTCGAGCAGTACGTC. Translation: CASGLGVEQYV.

The chain carries TRBV29-1 and TRBJ1-6; D not certain. Per the germline V gene, CDR1 is SQVTM and CDR2 is ANQGSEA. V gave up 3 bases and J gave up 9 bases, with 12 bases separating them. The CDR3 loop spans 13 amino acids. The CDR3 reads CSVEEPRGSPLHF. In DNA, the CDR3 is TGCAGCGTTGAGGAACCCCGAGGTTCACCCCTCCACTTT.

The chain has TRBV6-2 or TRBV6-3 and TRBJ1-5, with TRBD1 identical over 8 bases. The CDR3 spans 18 residues. The J segment lost 4 bases and the V segment lost 4 bases, leaving 15 bases of the junction unmatched. Germline values: CDR1 MNHEY, CDR2 SVGEGT. Written as DNA, the CDR3 is TGTGCCAGCAGTTCCGACGATTTTAGGACAGGGAGAAATCAGCCCCAGCATTTT. It translates to CASSSDDFRTGRNQPQHF.

V usage is TRBV7-2 and J usage is TRBJ2-2; weak D call: TRBD1 (6 bases). Trimming took 5 bases from V and 1 from J, leaving 8 bases between them. There are 14 residues in the CDR3. The germline CDR1 and CDR2 sequences are SGHTA and FQGNSA. The CDR3 nucleotides read TGTGCCAGCAGCACGGGACAGAACACCGGGGAGCTGTTTTTT. Translating gives CASSTGQNTGELFF.

This clonotype has more than one count but fewer than ten. V is TRBV12-3 or TRBV12-4 and J is TRBJ2-1, with D perhaps given as TRBD1 or TRBD2 (5 bases each). CDR3 length: 13 amino acids. V dropped 3 bases and J dropped 10 bases, with 13 bases sitting between them. The DNA for the CDR3 is TGTGCCAGCAGTTTGGGGGTATCAGGAGAGCAGTTCTTC. This gives the protein CASSLGVSGEQFF.

This sequence joins TRBV7-2 and TRBJ2-1, with D perhaps matching TRBD2 (6 bases). The CDR3 extends over 15 amino acids. CDR1 and CDR2 (germline): SGHTA, FQGNSA. The V and J ends lost 5 bases and 0 bases respectively, with 11 bases between them. CDR3 residues: CASSISGRSYNEQFF. The DNA for the CDR3 is TGTGCCAGCAGCATTAGCGGCCGCTCCTACAATGAGCAGTTCTTC.

This clonotype has only a few counts. The rearrangement joins TRBV7-3 to TRBJ2-3; D gene unclear. Per the germline V gene, CDR1 is SGHTA and CDR2 is FQGTGA. The CDR3 extends over 13 amino acids. Trimming pared 5 bases from V and 7 bases from J, leaving 13 bases between. CDR3 coding DNA: TGTGCCAGCAGCCCCCCGTCCATCAATACGCAGTATTTT. Residues: CASSPPSINTQYF. Filled out from reference TRBV7-3 and TRBJ2-3, the complete variable domain reads GAGVSQTPSNKVTEKGKYVELRCDPISGHTALYWYRQSLGQGPEFLIYFQGTGAADDSGLPNDRFFAVRPEGSVSTLKIQRTERGDSAVYLCASSPPSINTQYFGPGTRLTVL.

This clonotype has only a few counts. This chain links TRBV11-2 with TRBJ2-5, with D perhaps TRBD2 (5 bases). There are 13 residues in the CDR3. The V gene lost 3 bases and the J gene lost 7 bases, with 12 bases spanning the gap. Germline CDR1 and CDR2: SGHAT and FQNNGV. The CDR3 DNA sequence: TGTGCCAGCAGCTTGGAGGACGTCGGGACCCAGTACTTC. Encoded protein: CASSLEDVGTQYF.